Described below is a single TCR beta chain sequence and its context. Its antigen remains unknown. The data are from a study of T cell repertoires in cytomegalovirus infection. As for the study in general: The study used recently identified HLA-C-restricted and well-studied HLA-B-restricted CMV epitopes.

Trimming left V 3 bases short and J 5 bases short, with 14 bases between. Germline V gene data show CDR1 as SEHNR and CDR2 as FQNEAQ (reference sequence). The CDR3 is 15 amino acids. From the reads, TCRdb called clonotypes with MiXCR, one entry per CDR3 protein. The sample holds 60,000 to 75,000 distinct CDR3 sequences, around 30% seen once. This TCR was recovered from a human donor in good health (CMV status not recorded). Some clones in this sample may be carry-over from other donors' samples. The sequences come from CD8+ T cells from cultured PBMCs, collected from culture after CMV antigen stimulation. The genes are TRBV7-9 and TRBJ1-5; the D gene is possibly TRBD1 (5 bases). The CDR3 nucleotides are TGTGCCAGCAGCTTCGGCGGGGGGTTGGATCAGCCCCAGCATTTT. Translation: CASSFGGGLDQPQHF.